This paragraph covers one TCR beta chain sequence. This sample stems from a study of cytomegalovirus exposure and HLA in healthy donors. With 60 Vbeta and 13 Jbeta primers, the PCR was carried out. Clones were read by immunoSEQ multiplex PCR, and TCRdb kept only the in-frame ones, dropping some. Counted here are 130,000 to 150,000 clones, 60% to 80% occurring once; the ten biggest clones make up about 5.3%. This clonotype was sampled from a woman between 50 and 59 years old in good health and CMV-seronegative. Sequenced: PBMCs.

CDR3 nucleotides: TGTGCCAGTCTCCAGACAGATCCATCCTACAATGAGCAGTTCTTC. This encodes CASLQTDPSYNEQFF. The V and J genes are TRBV2 and TRBJ2-1; D perhaps matches TRBD1 (5 bases). Trimming pared 9 bases from V and 1 base from J, leaving 16 bases between. The CDR3 totals 15 residues. In germline, CDR1 is SNHLY, CDR2 FYNNEI.